These 27 T cell receptor beta chains came from one sample sequenced in a study of somatic mutations in cytotoxic T cells in rheumatoid arthritis. Sequenced by immunoSEQ multiplex PCR; TCRdb stores in-frame clones only, minus some. This sample carries under 25,000 clones, 86% of them seen once, and the ten largest clones take about 15%. Source material: CD8+ T cells sorted from blood. These receptor sequences come from a middle-aged man in good health.

The rearrangement uses TRBV30 and TRBJ2-1; 9 bases line up with TRBD2. CDR3 length: 15 amino acids. CDR1 is GTSNPN, CDR2 SVGIG, per germline (reference sequence). J lost 8 bases, V lost 8 bases, and 16 bases had no gene match. DNA of the CDR3: TGTGCCCGACTTAGCCGCGGGAGGGCCGGGGATGAGCAGTTCTTC. Translated: CARLSRGRAGDEQFF.

J is TRBJ2-3 and V is TRBV5-4; D gene ambiguous. Germline CDR1 is SGHNT and CDR2 is YYREEE (reference sequence). Trimming stripped 0 bases from V and 12 bases from J, with 8 bases between. The CDR3 totals 11 residues. CDR3 protein: CASSLGQAQYF. CDR3 in DNA: TGTGCCAGCAGCTTGGGGCAGGCCCAGTATTTT.

The CDR3 DNA is TGTGCCAGCACCCTCTCCCCAGGATCCTACGAGCAGTACTTC. This gives the protein CASTLSPGSYEQYF. The J gene is TRBJ2-7, the V gene TRBV27; D remains ambiguous. From germline, CDR1 is MNHEY and CDR2 SMNVEV (reference sequence). CDR3 length: 14 amino acids. V lost 7 bases to trimming and J lost 1 base, with 14 bases between them.

This chain joins TRBV7-9 and TRBJ1-2; TRBD1 is a possible D gene (6 bases). Germline V gene sequence: CDR1 SEHNR, CDR2 FQNEAQ (reference sequence). Deletions cut 4 bases from V and 3 bases from J, with 9 bases between. CDR3 length: 13 amino acids. CDR3 sequence reads: CASSSGQYYGYTF. In DNA, the CDR3 is TGTGCCAGCAGCTCCGGACAGTACTATGGCTACACCTTC.

CDR3 in DNA: TGTGCCAGCAGCCAAGATTGGGCGGGGAACAATGAGCAGTTCTTC. This encodes CASSQDWAGNNEQFF. The chain is built from TRBV14 and TRBJ2-1; D might be TRBD2 (6 bases). CDR3 length: 15 amino acids. The germline V gene encodes CDR1 SGHDN and CDR2 FVKESK. V lost 0 bases and J 5 bases, leaving 11 bases between the germline ends. The entire variable domain, with the rest obtained from reference TRBV14 and TRBJ2-1, is as follows: EAGVTQFPSHSVIEKGQTVTLRCDPISGHDNLYWYRRVMGKEIKFLLHFVKESKQDESGMPNNRFLAERTGGTYSTLKVQPAELEDSGVYFCASSQDWAGNNEQFFGPGTRLTVL.

This clone has a single count. The genes are TRBV9 and TRBJ2-5, with D hard to call. The V gene's germline CDR1 is SGDLS and CDR2 YYNGEE. The germline V and J ends were trimmed by 2 bases and 0 bases, with 5 bases remaining between them. The CDR3 loop spans 13 amino acids. For the CDR3, the DNA is TGTGCCAGCAGCGTTGAGTACCAAGAGACCCAGTACTTC. Translating gives CASSVEYQETQYF.

There are a few counts of this clone. This rearrangement joins TRBV13 to TRBJ1-5; 8 positions agree with TRBD1. The CDR3 is 15 residues long. V gave up 5 bases and J gave up 2 bases; unmatched junction bases: 5. The germline V gene encodes CDR1 PRHDT and CDR2 FYEKMQ (reference sequence). The CDR3: CASSRKDRGNQPQHF. The CDR3 DNA is TGTGCCAGCAGCCGAAAGGACAGGGGCAATCAGCCCCAGCATTTT.

V usage is TRBV30 and J usage is TRBJ1-6; 8 bases fit TRBD1. The CDR3 has 12 amino acids. CDR1 and CDR2 (germline): GTSNPN, SVGIG (reference sequence). The trim removed 3 bases at V and 9 bases at J, leaving 1 base unmatched. This CDR3 is CAWRDRASPLHF. DNA for the CDR3: TGTGCCTGGAGGGACAGGGCTTCACCCCTCCACTTT.

The chain has TRBV7-9 and TRBJ2-7; D is uncertain. Germline loops: CDR1 SEHNR, CDR2 FQNEAQ (reference sequence). Trimming pared 3 bases from V and 3 bases from J, leaving 6 bases between. There are 12 residues in the CDR3. The CDR3, as DNA: TGTGCCAGCAGCTTTTCCCTCTACGAGCAGTACTTC. Its protein is CASSFSLYEQYF.

The V and J genes are TRBV13 and TRBJ2-3, with D perhaps matching TRBD1 (6 bases). The germline CDR1 and CDR2 sequences are PRHDT and FYEKMQ (reference sequence). The CDR3 covers 16 residues. The V end lost 5 bases, the J end lost 5 bases, and 20 bases lay between the germline ends. As DNA, the CDR3 is TGTGCCAGCAGCCTTTTAGGCCAGGGGCGAGGAGATACGCAGTATTTT. It is translated as CASSLLGQGRGDTQYF.

The chain is built from TRBV27 and TRBJ2-1; perhaps TRBD1 as D (6 bases). The CDR3 sequence is 15 residues long. Trimming left V 0 bases short and J 12 bases short, with 18 bases between. Germline V gives CDR1 MNHEY, CDR2 SMNVEV (reference sequence). CDR3 protein: CASSLSTVGAGGQFF. The CDR3 bases are TGTGCCAGCAGTTTATCGACCGTGGGGGCGGGTGGGCAGTTCTTC.

The chain joins TRBV4-3 to TRBJ2-1; 9 nucleotides align to TRBD2. The CDR3 has 18 residues. V was clipped by 0 bases and J by 2 bases; unmatched bases: 8. Germline V gene sequence: CDR1 LGHNA, CDR2 YSLEER. The CDR3 spells CASSQDRDSGSTYNEQFF. In DNA form, the CDR3 reads TGCGCCAGCAGCCAAGATCGGGATAGCGGGAGTACCTACAATGAGCAGTTCTTC.

Remarks on this clone: Different DNA sequences within this sample yield the same CDR3. J is TRBJ2-7 and V is TRBV27; 7 positions agree with TRBD2. V lost 2 bases, J lost 5 bases, and 12 bases stayed unmatched. This CDR3 is 16 amino acids long. Germline loops: CDR1 MNHEY, CDR2 SMNVEV (reference sequence). CDR3 amino acids: CASSLGASGRYNEQYF. CDR3 sequence (DNA): TGTGCCAGCAGTTTAGGGGCTAGCGGACGATATAACGAGCAGTACTTC.

There are a few counts of this clone. The chain is built from TRBV27 and TRBJ2-4, with D perhaps matching TRBD2 (6 bases). V gave up 4 bases and J gave up 7 bases, with 11 bases separating them. CDR3 size: 13 residues. Germline values: CDR1 MNHEY, CDR2 SMNVEV (reference sequence). In nucleotides, the CDR3 is TGTGCCAGCAGTTCGGGAGCCGGGAACATTCAGTACTTC. Residues: CASSSGAGNIQYF.

The V and J genes are TRBV5-4 and TRBJ2-7; TRBD2 is a possible D gene (5 bases). Germline V gene sequence: CDR1 SGHNT, CDR2 YYREEE (reference sequence). Trimming removed 4 bases from V and 12 bases from J, with 23 bases in between. The CDR3 is made up of 14 amino acids. In DNA, the CDR3 is TGTGCCAGCAGCGAAGGCCCGTTCCAACTAGATCCGTACTTC. Amino acids: CASSEGPFQLDPYF.

The chain employs TRBV2 and TRBJ2-7; TRBD1 or TRBD2 may be the D gene (5 bases each). The CDR3 covers 18 residues. V dropped 3 bases and J dropped 0 bases, with 21 bases sitting between them. Germline V gene lookup returns CDR1 SNHLY and CDR2 FYNNEI. The CDR3 nucleotides are TGTGCCAGCAGTGAGGGCGCCGCCGGGACCGACAGCTCCTACGAGCAGTACTTC. This translates into CASSEGAAGTDSSYEQYF.

The gene calls are TRBV28 and TRBJ2-1; tentatively, D is TRBD1 (5 bases). Germline loops: CDR1 MDHEN, CDR2 SYDVKM. The CDR3 is 11 amino acids. Trimming stripped 2 bases from V and 13 bases from J, with 9 bases between. The CDR3 bases are TGTGCCAGCAGTTTAGGGCAGGGCCAGTTCTTC. Translating gives CASSLGQGQFF. Based on the CDR3 plus reference TRBV28 and TRBJ2-1, the full variable domain is DVKVTQSSRYLVKRTGEKVFLECVQDMDHENMFWYRQDPGLGLRLIYFSYDVKMKEKGDIPEGYSVSREKKERFSLILESASTNQTSMYLCASSLGQGQFFGPGTRLTVL.

The rearrangement joins TRBV7-9 to TRBJ2-1; D could derive from TRBD1 or TRBD2 (5 bases each). CDR1 and CDR2 (germline): SEHNR, FQNEAQ (reference sequence). The CDR3 is 17 residues long. Trimming removed 3 bases at V and 4 bases at J, with 19 bases between. The CDR3 here is CASSFGTGTGIYNEQFF. For the CDR3, the DNA is TGTGCCAGCAGCTTCGGGACCGGGACCGGGATATACAATGAGCAGTTCTTC.

The chain joins TRBV27 to TRBJ2-3, with D perhaps TRBD2 (6 bases). Germline V gives CDR1 MNHEY, CDR2 SMNVEV (reference sequence). V lost 3 bases and J 2 bases, leaving 21 bases between the germline ends. The CDR3 is 18 amino acids. CDR3 sequence: CASSLVLARNQITDTQYF. The CDR3 DNA sequence: TGTGCCAGCAGTTTGGTCCTAGCGCGAAACCAGATCACAGATACGCAGTATTTT.

The rearrangement joins TRBV12-5 to TRBJ2-1, with 9 positions matching TRBD2. The V gene's germline CDR1 is LGHNT and CDR2 FRNRAP. The CDR3 has 14 amino acids. V gave up 5 bases and J gave up 6 bases; unmatched junction bases: 5. The CDR3 nucleotides read TGTGCTAGTGGTCTGGCGGGGGGGGTCAATGAGCAGTTCTTC. It specifies CASGLAGGVNEQFF.

The rearrangement links TRBV11-2 to TRBJ2-1, with unresolved D. Germline assignment: CDR1 SGHAT and CDR2 FQNNGV. The CDR3 has 15 residues. V was shortened by 1 base and J by 7 bases, with 14 bases between the two germline ends. For the CDR3, the DNA is TGTGCCAGCAGCTTAGTGGCGCCGGAGTTGAATGAGCAGTTCTTC. Translated: CASSLVAPELNEQFF.

This chain joins TRBV6-5 and TRBJ2-1; D not certain. V lost 3 bases and J 1 base, leaving 4 bases between the germline ends. CDR1 MNHEY and CDR2 SVGAGI come from the germline V gene. CDR3 length: 13 amino acids. DNA for the CDR3: TGTGCCAGCAGTTATTCATCCTACAATGAGCAGTTCTTC. As protein: CASSYSSYNEQFF.

The gene calls are TRBV6-4 and TRBJ2-1; 11 positions match TRBD2. Losses at the gene ends were 4 bases for V and 6 bases for J; bases not matched to a gene: 5. CDR1 is MRHNA and CDR2 is SNTAGT in the germline V gene. The CDR3 totals 15 residues. The CDR3 DNA is TGTGCCAGCAGTGCCCTAGCGGGAGGAGGCAATGAGCAGTTCTTC. As protein: CASSALAGGGNEQFF.

This rearrangement joins TRBV29-1 to TRBJ2-1; D assignment may be TRBD1 or TRBD2 (6 bases each). Trimming cost V 6 bases and J 3 bases, with 12 bases left between them. This CDR3 region has 13 residues. In germline, CDR1 is SQVTM, CDR2 ANQGSEA. For the CDR3, the DNA is TGCAGCGTCGGGCGGGACAACTACAATGAGCAGTTCTTC. Its translation is CSVGRDNYNEQFF.

V usage is TRBV29-1 and J usage is TRBJ2-7, with TRBD1 matching over 9 bases. Germline lookup yields CDR1 SQVTM and CDR2 ANQGSEA. Trimming cost V 6 bases and J 1 base; bases outside gene matches: 7. The CDR3 covers 14 residues. This chain's CDR3 is CSVDAGTGSYEQYF. CDR3 in DNA: TGCAGCGTCGACGCCGGGACAGGGTCCTACGAGCAGTACTTC.

V usage is TRBV15 and J usage is TRBJ1-1; TRBD1 matches 9 bases. The CDR3 runs to 14 residues. The germline V gene encodes CDR1 LNHNV and CDR2 YYDKDF (reference sequence). The trim removed 1 base at V and 10 bases at J, leaving 7 bases unmatched. The CDR3 DNA follows: TGTGCCACCAGCAGAGGAGGGGACAGGGTGATAGCTTTCTTT. Its translation: CATSRGGDRVIAFF.

This clone has only a few counts. V gene TRBV9 combines with J gene TRBJ2-7, with TRBD2 as a possible D gene (6 bases). The germline CDR1 and CDR2 sequences are SGDLS and YYNGEE. Trimming took off 2 bases at V and 6 bases at J, with 12 bases between the two ends. The CDR3 covers 13 residues. The CDR3 reads CASSVGGSLEQYF. The CDR3 bases are TGTGCCAGCAGCGTGGGAGGTTCCCTCGAGCAGTACTTC.